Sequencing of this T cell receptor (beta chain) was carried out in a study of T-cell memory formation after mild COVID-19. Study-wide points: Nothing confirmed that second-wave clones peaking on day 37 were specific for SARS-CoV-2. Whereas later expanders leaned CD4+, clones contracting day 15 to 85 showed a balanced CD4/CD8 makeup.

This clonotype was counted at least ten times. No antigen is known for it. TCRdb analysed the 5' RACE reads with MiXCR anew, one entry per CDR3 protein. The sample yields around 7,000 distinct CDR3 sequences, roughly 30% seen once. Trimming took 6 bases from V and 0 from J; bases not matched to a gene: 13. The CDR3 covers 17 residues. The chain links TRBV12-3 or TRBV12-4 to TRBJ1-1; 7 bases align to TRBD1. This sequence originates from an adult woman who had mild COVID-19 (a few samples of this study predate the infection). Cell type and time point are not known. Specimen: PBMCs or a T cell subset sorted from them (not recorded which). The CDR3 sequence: CASSLDRLGFMNTEAFF. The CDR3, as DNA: TGTGCCAGCAGCTTGGACAGGTTGGGATTCATGAACACTGAAGCTTTCTTT.